Each of the 25 T cell receptor beta chains below was sequenced from the same sample in a study of blood T cell repertoires in COVID-19. The assay was immunoSEQ multiplex PCR, and TCRdb's table has in-frame clones only and misses some. The repertoire includes under 300,000 clones, around four fifths of them detected once, and roughly a tenth sits in the top ten. What was sequenced was peripheral blood. The receptors here all came from a woman in her forties or fifties who had recovered from COVID-19.

V gene TRBV5-1 combines with J gene TRBJ1-2; 9 positions match TRBD1. The CDR3 loop spans 15 amino acids. After removal of 4 bases from V and 9 bases from J, the junction contained 13 bases not matched to a gene. Germline values: CDR1 SGHRS, CDR2 YFSETQ. The CDR3 loop reads CASSIGTGPLIRYTF. The CDR3 nucleotides are TGCGCCAGCAGCATCGGGACAGGGCCCCTAATTCGCTACACCTTC.

The chain uses TRBV19 and TRBJ2-7, with no clear D. Looked up from germline, CDR1 is LNHDA and CDR2 is SQIVND (reference sequence). The germline V and J ends were trimmed by 4 bases and 5 bases, with 9 bases remaining between them. This CDR3 region has 12 residues. The CDR3 sequence is CASSTLKHEQYF. In DNA form, the CDR3 reads TGTGCCAGTAGTACCCTAAAACACGAGCAGTACTTC.

The J gene is TRBJ1-3, the V gene TRBV10-3, with a weak D call TRBD1 (5 bases). The CDR3 extends over 15 amino acids. Trimming removed 0 bases from V and 4 bases from J, with 10 bases in between. Germline V gene sequence: CDR1 ENHRY, CDR2 SYGVKD. In DNA form, the CDR3 reads TGTGCCATCAGTGAGTCGAAAGGGGCAGGAAACACCATATATTTT. Translated, it gives CAISESKGAGNTIYF.

This clone was picked up one time. V usage is TRBV11-2 and J usage is TRBJ2-2; 8 bases align to TRBD2. V shed 5 bases, J shed 6 bases, and the junction held 11 bases outside the gene matches. The CDR3 has 16 amino acids. CDR1 and CDR2 from the germline V gene are SGHAT and FQNNGV. As DNA, the CDR3 is TGTGCCAGCAGCGCCTCGGGAGGGGGGCTGGCCGGGGAGCTGTTTTTT. This codes for CASSASGGGLAGELFF.

V and J are TRBV4-3 and TRBJ2-1; perhaps TRBD1 as D (6 bases). The germline gives CDR1 LGHNA, CDR2 YSLEER. Deletions cut 0 bases from V and 3 bases from J, with 6 bases between. The CDR3 spans 14 residues. CDR3 sequence reads: CASSQEGGYNEQFF. In nucleotides, the CDR3 is TGCGCCAGCAGCCAAGAAGGGGGCTACAATGAGCAGTTCTTC.

The chain carries TRBV7-9 and TRBJ2-3; 7 bases match TRBD2. Germline V lookup: CDR1 SEHNR, CDR2 FQNEAQ (reference sequence). The CDR3 spans 14 residues. J gave up 2 bases and V 3 bases, and 2 bases lay outside the gene matches. CDR3 sequence reads: CASSLSGNTDTQYF. The CDR3 DNA reads as TGTGCCAGCAGCTTGAGCGGGAACACAGATACGCAGTATTTT.

This clone was detected a few times. The chain is built from TRBV5-1 and TRBJ2-1, with D unclear. V lost 3 bases and J 0 bases, leaving 10 bases between the germline ends. Germline CDR1 and CDR2: SGHRS and YFSETQ. The CDR3 consists of 15 residues. CDR3: CASSSTLPSYNEQFF. CDR3 sequence (DNA): TGCGCCAGCAGCTCCACTCTTCCCTCCTACAATGAGCAGTTCTTC. Complete variable domain (other parts from reference TRBV5-1 and TRBJ2-1): KAGVTQTPRYLIKTRGQQVTLSCSPISGHRSVSWYQQTPGQGLQFLFEYFSETQRNKGNFPGRFSGRQFSNSRSEMNVSTLELGDSALYLCASSSTLPSYNEQFFGPGTRLTVL.

The V call is TRBV5-1, the J call TRBJ2-7; 9 positions match TRBD2. The CDR3 is made up of 19 amino acids. CDR1 and CDR2 (germline): SGHRS, YFSETQ. The V gene end was trimmed by 3 bases and the J gene end by 3 bases; junction bases not matched to a gene: 19. The CDR3 reads CASSSLPRGLAGTYYEQYF. The CDR3 DNA reads as TGCGCCAGCAGCTCCCTTCCCCGAGGGCTAGCGGGGACGTACTACGAGCAGTACTTC.

The rearrangement uses TRBV3-1 (or the pseudogene TRBV3-2) and TRBJ2-2, with unresolved D. V lost 1 base and J lost 5, with 14 bases in between. The CDR3 spans 16 residues. CDR1 is LGHDT and CDR2 is YNNKEL in the germline V gene (reference sequence). CDR3 loop: CASSQVYSPVTGELFF. As DNA, the CDR3 is TGTGCCAGCAGCCAAGTCTACAGCCCGGTAACCGGGGAGCTGTTTTTT.

This clone turned up a few times. The V and J genes are TRBV24-1 and TRBJ2-1; 11 bases line up with TRBD2. V trimming: 2 bases; J trimming: 8 bases; junction bases outside the gene matches: 10. The length of the CDR3 is 17 residues. CDR1 and CDR2 (germline): KGHDR, SFDVKD. The CDR3 loop is CATSDYSISGGGYEQFF. The DNA for the CDR3 is TGTGCCACCAGTGATTACTCCATTAGCGGGGGGGGCTATGAGCAGTTCTTC.

CDR3 in amino acids: CASSPYRATNEKLFF. The CDR3 DNA reads as TGTGCCAGTAGTCCATACAGAGCAACTAATGAAAAACTGTTTTTT. The chain is built from TRBV19 and TRBJ1-4; no definite D call. This CDR3 is 15 amino acids long. Germline-derived CDR1 and CDR2 are LNHDA and SQIVND (reference sequence). V was clipped by 5 bases and J by 0 bases, with 10 bases between them.

The chain carries TRBV7-9 and TRBJ2-1, with TRBD2 matching over 7 bases. The V gene end was trimmed by 1 base and the J gene end by 4 bases; junction bases not matched to a gene: 4. The CDR3 consists of 15 residues. The V gene's germline CDR1 is SEHNR and CDR2 FQNEAQ (reference sequence). The CDR3 reads CASSLGLARYNEQFF. The CDR3 region has the DNA TGTGCCAGCAGCTTAGGACTAGCTCGGTACAATGAGCAGTTCTTC.

In its sample, this clone was seen once. The chain couples TRBV9 to TRBJ2-1; 7 nucleotides match TRBD1. Germline trimming cut 3 bases from V and 6 bases from J; bases unmatched to any gene: 12. Germline assignment: CDR1 SGDLS and CDR2 YYNGEE. This CDR3 has 16 amino acids. The CDR3 here is CASSAPPGQFFNEQFF. Here the CDR3 DNA reads TGTGCCAGCAGCGCACCCCCGGGACAGTTTTTCAATGAGCAGTTCTTC.

The chain couples TRBV20-1 to TRBJ2-7, with D possibly TRBD1 on 5 matching bases. V shed 3 bases and J shed 13 bases, with 16 bases lying between them. The CDR3 length is 11 residues. The germline V gene encodes CDR1 DFQATT and CDR2 SNEGSKA (reference sequence). DNA for the CDR3: TGCAGTGCTAGTACGCCGACAGCTTTATACGTC. This translates into CSASTPTALYV.

This chain uses TRBV9 with TRBJ1-4, with 7 bases fitting TRBD1. The V segment lost 0 bases and the J segment 7 bases; nucleotides outside the gene matches: 6. The length of the CDR3 is 15 residues. CDR1 SGDLS and CDR2 YYNGEE come from the germline V gene. The CDR3 DNA reads TGTGCCAGCAGCGTAGGTGGGACAGCGTCTGAAAAACTGTTTTTT. The encoded protein is CASSVGGTASEKLFF.

This chain joins TRBV5-1 and TRBJ2-1, with 10 bases identical to TRBD1. CDR3 length: 12 amino acids. Germline V lookup: CDR1 SGHRS, CDR2 YFSETQ. With V trimmed by 4 bases and J by 10 bases, 2 bases remained unmatched. The CDR3 sequence: CASSRDRGEQFF. CDR3 DNA: TGCGCCAGCAGCCGGGACAGGGGAGAGCAGTTCTTC. The full variable domain, its missing parts supplied by reference TRBV5-1 and TRBJ2-1, is KAGVTQTPRYLIKTRGQQVTLSCSPISGHRSVSWYQQTPGQGLQFLFEYFSETQRNKGNFPGRFSGRQFSNSRSEMNVSTLELGDSALYLCASSRDRGEQFFGPGTRLTVL.

About this clone itself: This specimen includes other DNA sequences encoding the same CDR3. The chain carries TRBV7-2 and TRBJ1-1; 8 bases agree with TRBD1. The CDR3 extends over 13 amino acids. Trimming removed 4 bases from V and 6 bases from J; junction bases left unmatched: 4. CDR1 and CDR2 (germline): SGHTA, FQGNSA. The CDR3 is CASSSWTGSEAFF. Here the CDR3 DNA reads TGTGCCAGCAGCTCCTGGACAGGGTCTGAAGCTTTCTTT.

This clone has just a few counts. This chain joins TRBV4-3 and TRBJ2-5; tentative D call: TRBD2 (6 bases). CDR3 length: 15 amino acids. V was clipped by 5 bases and J by 2 bases, with 15 bases between them. Germline CDR1 and CDR2: LGHNA and YSLEER. The CDR3 sequence: CASSLRLGPQETQYF. The CDR3 nucleotides read TGCGCCAGCAGCTTGCGACTAGGGCCGCAAGAGACCCAGTACTTC.

The chain employs TRBV15 and TRBJ2-7; D may be TRBD2 (5 bases). The CDR3 has 14 amino acids. CDR1 is LNHNV and CDR2 is YYDKDF in the germline V gene (reference sequence). The germline V and J ends were trimmed by 6 bases and 0 bases, with 12 bases remaining between them. CDR3 sequence (DNA): TGTGCCACCAGGCGCGGGTTGAGCTCCTACGAGCAGTACTTC. Amino acids: CATRRGLSSYEQYF.

The chain joins TRBV28 to TRBJ1-2; no firm D call. Trimming cost V 3 bases and J 0 bases, with 5 bases left between them. Germline V gene sequence: CDR1 MDHEN, CDR2 SYDVKM. This CDR3 has 13 residues. The CDR3 here is CASSLTPNYGYTF. DNA of the CDR3: TGTGCCAGCAGTTTGACACCTAACTATGGCTACACCTTC.

This clone appeared a single time. The chain joins TRBV6-2 or TRBV6-3 to TRBJ2-2; TRBD1 agrees at 12 bases. Trimming took 5 bases from V and 9 from J; bases not matched to a gene: 7. Germline V gives CDR1 MNHEY, CDR2 SVGEGT. The CDR3 totals 15 residues. CDR3 sequence: CASSPPGQGARELFF. CDR3 bases: TGTGCCAGCAGTCCCCCGGGACAGGGGGCCAGGGAGCTGTTTTTT.

The rearrangement joins TRBV7-2 to TRBJ1-2, with D unresolved. The CDR3 totals 13 residues. Per germline, CDR1 SGHTA and CDR2 FQGNSA. V shed 6 bases and J shed 2 bases, with 10 bases lying between them. CDR3 in amino acids: CASRAFWNYGYTF. CDR3 bases: TGTGCCAGCAGGGCTTTCTGGAACTATGGCTACACCTTC.

Only a few counts were recorded for this clone. The chain carries TRBV2 and TRBJ2-2; unclear D gene. The V gene's germline CDR1 is SNHLY and CDR2 FYNNEI. V was cut by 6 bases and J by 4 bases, with 6 bases left in between. This CDR3 contains 12 residues. The CDR3 loop reads CASRSSTGELFF. The CDR3 DNA reads TGTGCCAGCAGGTCTAGCACCGGGGAGCTGTTTTTT. The whole variable domain, remainder taken from reference TRBV2 and TRBJ2-2, is EPEVTQTPSHQVTQMGQEVILRCVPISNHLYFYWYRQILGQKVEFLVSFYNNEISEKSEIFDDQFSVERPDGSNFTLKIRSTKLEDSAMYFCASRSSTGELFFGEGSRLTVL.

This rearrangement joins TRBV6-5 to TRBJ2-7, with 13 bases aligning to TRBD2. Per the germline V gene, CDR1 is MNHEY and CDR2 is SVGAGI. Unmatched junction bases numbered 2, after V lost 7 bases and J lost 2 bases. CDR3 length: 14 residues. CDR3: CASNGLAGAYEQYF. In DNA form, the CDR3 reads TGTGCCAGCAATGGACTAGCGGGGGCCTACGAGCAGTACTTC.

The sample holds one count of this clone. This chain joins TRBV7-9 and TRBJ2-7; TRBD2 aligns across 9 bases. Trimming removed 0 bases from V and 2 bases from J; junction bases left unmatched: 5. Germline V lookup: CDR1 SEHNR, CDR2 FQNEAQ (reference sequence). This CDR3 region has 16 residues. CDR3 sequence reads: CASSLAGGGAPYEQYF. DNA of the CDR3: TGTGCCAGCAGCTTAGCGGGCGGGGGGGCCCCCTACGAGCAGTACTTC. Full variable domain (remainder filled in from reference TRBV7-9 and TRBJ2-7): DTGVSQNPRHKITKRGQNVTFRCDPISEHNRLYWYRQTLGQGPEFLTYFQNEAQLEKSRLLSDRFSAERPKGSFSTLEIQRTEQGDSAMYLCASSLAGGGAPYEQYFGPGTRLTVT.